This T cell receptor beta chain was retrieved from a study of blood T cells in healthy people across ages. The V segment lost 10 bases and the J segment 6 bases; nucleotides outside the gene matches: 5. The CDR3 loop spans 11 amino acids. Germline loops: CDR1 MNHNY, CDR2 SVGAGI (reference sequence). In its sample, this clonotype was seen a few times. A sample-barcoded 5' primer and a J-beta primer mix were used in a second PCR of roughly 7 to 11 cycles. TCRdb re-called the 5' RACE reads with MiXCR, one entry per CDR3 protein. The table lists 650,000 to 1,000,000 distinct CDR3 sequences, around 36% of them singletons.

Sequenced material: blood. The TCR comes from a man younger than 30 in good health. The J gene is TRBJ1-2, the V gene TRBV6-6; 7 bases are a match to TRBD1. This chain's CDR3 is CATRGVDGYTF. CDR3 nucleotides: TGTGCCACCAGGGGGGTAGATGGCTACACCTTC.